A single T cell receptor (beta chain) is shown here with its context. This clone's antigen is unknown. Qualities for individual bases were not recorded, and no much larger clone is one base off. Using the deep immunoSEQ assay, multiplex PCR amplified TCR CDR3 regions from genomic DNA. Extracted genomic DNA from each cell subset was distributed evenly across all wells of several immunoSEQ 96-well plates, and each plate was treated as a replicate. For sorted subsets, roughly 200 ng of genomic DNA, equivalent to around 29,000 T cell genomes, went into each replicate PCR. Purified libraries were measured with a Qubit 3.0 fluorometer, size-checked on a Bioanalyzer 2100, and measured again with the KAPA Library Quantification kit. Every immunoSEQ 96-well plate was sequenced on a separate single-read 150-cycle Illumina NextSeq 550 flow cell. The authors' analysis ran thus. The immunoSEQ output contained only junctional sequences without quality scores, so filtering could not match that applied to full-length reads. Sequences were annotated with PyIR, a Python wrapper for IgBLAST v1.9, and V/J genes and CDR3 were assigned using IMGT germline references. Reads were filtered out if the reads had weak V/J assignments (E-value above 1e-6), no CDR3, stop codons, out-of-frame junctions, or ambiguous translated residues. V3J clonotypes were defined by identical inferred V gene, J gene, and CDR3 amino acid sequence. Percentage overlap between repertoires was computed as shared unique clonotypes divided by the size of the smaller repertoire. Richness of each repertoire was evaluated using RTK rarefaction, the Chao1 estimator, and Recon v2.1 estimates of unobserved clonotypes. Generation probabilities were computed with OLGA for all TCRbeta clonotypes obtained by the gDNA method from four donors. TCRdb took this table from immuneACCESS and kept in-frame rearrangements with V and J called. Such tables lack part of the clones; where checked against another copy, unresolved V genes explain under half of the gap, and the rest is unexplained. The D gene and trimming were derived from the DNA, and the V and J assignments and clone size from that table. This sample gives about 2 million clones in total; about 95% of them show up just once. The ten largest account for less than 1.5% of the sample.

This record comes from a study of shared clonotypes between healthy human individuals (dated by TCRdb to 2020 to 2021). At the level of the whole study: A few men and a couple of women, aged 18 to 49 years, made up the cohort. The study deeply sequenced blood TCR repertoires of several healthy adults to estimate repertoire size and the extent of clonotype sharing between individuals. Each donor's leukapheresis produced roughly between roughly 0.94 and 9.5 billion PBMCs. Different laboratories and diverse techniques were used to prepare libraries and sequence TCR repertoires, to increase sequencing depth and limit assay-specific biases. For each donor, CD4 naive and CD4 memory were each given three plates, CD8 naive was given two plates, and CD8 memory was given one plate. On the study overall, not on this receptor specifically: Incomplete sequencing was indicated by rarefaction of sorted-subset datasets, despite the large sequencing depth. When several donors were compared, the shared fraction of clonotypes was around 4.6% for naive CD4, around 3.5% for naive CD8, roughly 2.3% for memory CD4, and around 0.4% for memory CD8. Clonotypes shared by all four sorted-subset donors showed higher generation probabilities than non-shared clonotypes. Pairwise subsampling led to the expectation that sequencing depth would affect the degree of clonotype sharing among donors. Estimated clonotype richness was generally larger for naive than for memory subsets. Because the study included a small number of donors, the genetic and exposure-history diversity represented was limited. Sampling was limited to blood, and TCR repertoires in tissue likely differ from TCR repertoires in blood.

CD8 naive samples were CD45RO-negative cells positively selected for CCR7, giving a CD45RA+CCR7+ population that excluded TemRA cells. Healthy HIV-negative adults with no recently reported acute infections or vaccinations were included as donors. Every donor was a Caucasian adult residing in Nashville, Tennessee, USA. Blood was obtained by leukapheresis, after which PBMCs were separated by Ficoll-Histopaque density gradient centrifugation and cryopreserved in liquid nitrogen vapor phase. Purity and quantity of every magnetically sorted T cell population were checked by analytical flow cytometry. Genomic DNA was isolated from every sorted fraction and measured by UV absorbance on a Nanodrop 2000c. The specimen sequenced was naive CD8+ T cells sorted from blood. Explained via the paper, the cell subset or site label denotes: CD45RA+CCR7+. This TCR derives from a man aged 18 to 30 in good health.

The CDR3 region reads CASSYRLAGANTGELFF. The nucleotide sequence reads as follows: TGTGCCAGCAGCTACAGACTAGCGGGAGCCAACACCGGGGAGCTGTTTTTT. The chain is encoded by TRBV5-6 joined to TRBJ2-2; 12 middle bases align to TRBD2. CDR1 SGHDT and CDR2 YYEEEE are derived from the germline V gene. At the junction V is shortened by 3 bases and J by 2 bases; bases outside the gene matches: 5. Reading from cysteine to phenylalanine, the CDR3 counts 17 amino acids. Just the 51-base CDR3 DNA is kept, in frame starting at base 1. With all but the CDR3 taken from the reference TRBV5-6 and TRBJ2-2 genes, the full variable domain is: DAGVTQSPTHLIKTRGQQVTLRCSPKSGHDTVSWYQQALGQGPQFIFQYYEEEERQRGNFPDRFSGHQFPNYSSELNVNALLLGDSALYLCASSYRLAGANTGELFFGEGSRLTVL.